This T cell receptor beta chain was identified during a study of graft-versus-host responses after intestinal transplantation. Study results and limitations: Within the allografts of patients who had graft-donor T cell macrochimerism, graft-versus-host to host-versus-graft clonal ratios were high. Peak GvH clone levels in circulation were associated with early post-transplant HvG declines.

In the case of this clone: Its antigen is unidentified.

TCRdb's table, derived via immunoSEQ multiplex PCR, lists solely in-frame clones and lacks some. This sample has roughly 60,000 clones, with 80% to 90% found just once. This CDR3 contains 18 residues. V dropped 6 bases and J dropped 0; count of bases not matched to a gene: 9. Germline V gives CDR1 ENHRY, CDR2 SYGVKD. The TCR originated in a human patient who received an intestinal transplant, so some T cells may come from the graft donor. This rearrangement joins TRBV10-3 to TRBJ2-1; 12 bases agree with TRBD1. The sample here was PBMCs, taken 26 days after transplant. CDR3: CAISAAGTGGHSYNEQFF. The CDR3 nucleotides read TGTGCCATCAGCGCTGCCGGGACAGGGGGCCACTCCTACAATGAGCAGTTCTTC.